The clone carrying this TCR beta chain showed up just a few times. Its antigen is unknown. Vbeta (60) and Jbeta (13) primers were used in the PCR. Measured with immunoSEQ multiplex PCR; TCRdb has only the in-frame clones, and not every one. Here the sample spans 150,000 or so clones, 80% being singletons. This record belongs to a study of cytomegalovirus exposure and HLA in healthy donors. Overall study findings and caveats: Among immune exposure information, only CMV serostatus was available.

Input material: PBMCs. This clonotype was sampled from a man aged 30 to 39 in good health and CMV-seronegative.

The CDR3 loop is CARAASSYEQYF. The CDR3 region has the DNA TGTGCCCGAGCGGCGAGCTCCTACGAGCAGTACTTC. The chain combines TRBV7-2 with TRBJ2-7, with D maybe TRBD2 (5 bases). This CDR3 region has 12 residues. The V end was cut by 11 bases, the J end by 0 bases, with 11 bases between. CDR1 and CDR2 (germline): SGHTA, FQGNSA.